Below, 18 T cell receptor beta chains from the same sample are listed, as sequenced in a study of T cells in Graves' hyperthyroidism and ophthalmopathy (dated by TCRdb to 2018 to 2020). Library preparation used multiplex PCR. Sequenced on an Illumina HiSeq 2000. The TCR beta CDR3 regions were amplified from RNA transcripts. For the first round of RT-PCR on the TCR CDR3, the HTBI primer set was used together with the Qiagen OneStep RT-PCR kit. TCRdb reworked the public reads: Q25 trimming with fastp, MiXCR clone assembly, productive beta chains retained. Merged by CDR3 protein, the rows form single entries marked with the most common genes and DNA. Present in this sample are about 380,000 distinct CDR3 sequences, around 14% of which were seen just once. Clones ranked in the top ten supply roughly 9.6% of the sample. The sequenced material came from blood. Source of these receptors: a woman in her fifties or sixties with Graves' hyperthyroidism.

The chain carries TRBV28 and TRBJ2-7; no reliable D call. The CDR3 spans 14 residues. V was trimmed by 0 bases and J by 4 bases, leaving 10 bases between them. Looked up from germline, CDR1 is MDHEN and CDR2 is SYDVKM. CDR3: CASSLWGFYYEQYF. The CDR3 DNA reads TGTGCCAGCAGTTTATGGGGTTTCTATTACGAGCAGTACTTC.

Many counts were recorded for this clonotype. The V and J genes are TRBV5-1 and TRBJ2-1; possibly TRBD1 or TRBD2 for D (5 bases each). Per germline, CDR1 SGHRS and CDR2 YFSETQ. The CDR3 sequence is 15 residues long. Trimming stripped 7 bases from V and 1 base from J, with 15 bases between. This CDR3 reads CASGEGIGSYNEQFF. The CDR3 DNA sequence: TGCGCCAGCGGAGAGGGGATCGGATCCTACAATGAGCAGTTCTTC.

The CDR3 region is CASSTPGLNLYGYTF. The CDR3 DNA reads as TGTGCCAGCAGCACCCCGGGCCTCAATCTCTATGGCTACACCTTC. The chain carries TRBV7-9 and TRBJ1-2; no clear D. The V gene lost 5 bases and the J gene lost 4 bases, with 17 bases spanning the gap. This CDR3 region has 15 residues. CDR1 and CDR2 from the germline V gene are SEHNR and FQNEAQ (reference sequence). Based on the CDR3 plus reference TRBV7-9 and TRBJ1-2, the full variable domain is DTGVSQNPRHKITKRGQNVTFRCDPISEHNRLYWYRQTLGQGPEFLTYFQNEAQLEKSRLLSDRFSAERPKGSFSTLEIQRTEQGDSAMYLCASSTPGLNLYGYTFGSGTRLTVV.

This clonotype came up many times. This chain joins TRBV18 and TRBJ2-5, with a weak D call TRBD1 (6 bases). Trimming pared 2 bases from V and 6 bases from J, leaving 16 bases between. The CDR3 sequence is 15 residues long. Germline lookup yields CDR1 KGHSH and CDR2 LQKENI. DNA of the CDR3: TGTGCCAGCTCACCAAGGCAGGGGCTCTCCAAGACCCAGTACTTC. Translated: CASSPRQGLSKTQYF.

This clonotype was counted ten times or more. The V and J genes are TRBV5-1 and TRBJ2-7; D perhaps matches TRBD2 (5 bases). The germline V gene encodes CDR1 SGHRS and CDR2 YFSETQ. This CDR3 contains 15 residues. Trimming removed 0 bases at V and 0 bases at J, with 10 bases between. The CDR3 nucleotides read TGCGCCAGCAGCTTGGGACGGGGAAACTCCTACGAGCAGTACTTC. Translation gives CASSLGRGNSYEQYF.

This clonotype was observed at least ten times. The DNA for the CDR3 is TGCGCCAGCAGCCGGCTAGCGGACACCGGGGAGCTGTTTTTT. It translates to CASSRLADTGELFF. J is TRBJ2-2 and V is TRBV5-1, with TRBD2 matching over 7 bases. The CDR3 loop spans 14 amino acids. The germline V gene encodes CDR1 SGHRS and CDR2 YFSETQ. The junction had 3 bases not matched to a gene; V was cut back by 4 bases and J by 3 bases. The whole variable domain, filled in from reference TRBV5-1 and TRBJ2-2, reads KAGVTQTPRYLIKTRGQQVTLSCSPISGHRSVSWYQQTPGQGLQFLFEYFSETQRNKGNFPGRFSGRQFSNSRSEMNVSTLELGDSALYLCASSRLADTGELFFGEGSRLTVL.

The gene calls are TRBV20-1 and TRBJ1-4; D is uncertain. Germline V gene sequence: CDR1 DFQATT, CDR2 SNEGSKA (reference sequence). V was pared by 2 bases and J by 7 bases, with 8 bases between. The CDR3 spans 12 residues. The DNA of the CDR3 is TGCAGTGCTAGATCCGGACTTGAAAAACTGTTTTTT. It is translated as CSARSGLEKLFF.

In its sample, this clonotype was seen many times. The chain carries TRBV11-2 and TRBJ2-5; the match to TRBD2 covers 12 bases. Germline lookup yields CDR1 SGHAT and CDR2 FQNNGV. The length of the CDR3 is 17 residues. The junction had 7 bases not matched to a gene; V was cut back by 1 base and J by 4 bases. CDR3 DNA sequence: TGTGCCAGCAGCTTAGTGCGGCTAGCGGGAGGGGTAGAGACCCAGTACTTC. It is translated as CASSLVRLAGGVETQYF.

With regard to this clonotype: A much larger clone differs from this one at a single base, so this may be a read error. The V and J genes are TRBV7-8 and TRBJ1-3, with D unclear. This CDR3 spans 15 amino acids. Between the trimmed V and J ends, which lost 5 bases and 0 bases, there was a span of 11 bases. CDR1 SGHVS and CDR2 FQNEAQ come from the germline V gene. CDR3 coding DNA: TGTGCCAGCAGCGCACGCCGGTGCTCTGGAAACACCATATATTTT. Encoded protein: CASSARRCSGNTIYF.

This chain links TRBV11-2 with TRBJ2-7; the D gene is possibly TRBD1 (6 bases). The V and J ends lost 5 bases and 6 bases respectively, with 20 bases between them. Germline loops: CDR1 SGHAT, CDR2 FQNNGV. The CDR3 spans 15 residues. CDR3 region: CASSQTQGPWAEQYF. The CDR3 DNA is TGTGCCAGCAGCCAGACCCAGGGGCCATGGGCCGAGCAGTACTTC.

This clonotype was picked up many times. The J gene is TRBJ2-3, the V gene TRBV24-1; 10 bases fit TRBD2. Germline V lookup: CDR1 KGHDR, CDR2 SFDVKD. V shed 4 bases, J shed 2 bases, and the junction held 11 bases outside the gene matches. The CDR3 runs 18 residues. CDR3 DNA: TGTGCCACCAGTGACACCTCCGGCACTAGCGGGGTCACAGATACGCAGTATTTT. As protein: CATSDTSGTSGVTDTQYF.

This clonotype was observed at least ten times. The chain has TRBV7-3 and TRBJ2-1; 9 bases map to TRBD2. With V trimmed by 2 bases and J by 0 bases, 2 bases remained unmatched. The CDR3 is made up of 16 amino acids. Germline CDR1 and CDR2: SGHTA and FQGTGA. CDR3 coding DNA: TGTGCCAGCAGCTTAGGGACTAGCTTCTCCTACAATGAGCAGTTCTTC. Translated: CASSLGTSFSYNEQFF.

The chain couples TRBV11-2 to TRBJ2-7; TRBD2 matches 8 bases. The CDR3 sequence is 16 residues long. Germline V gene data show CDR1 as SGHAT and CDR2 as FQNNGV. V was clipped by 5 bases and J by 0 bases; unmatched bases: 9. DNA for the CDR3: TGTGCCAGCAGCCGGGCAACTAGCGGAGGCTCCTACGAGCAGTACTTC. Protein product: CASSRATSGGSYEQYF.

This clonotype was counted ten times or more. This sequence joins TRBV5-1 and TRBJ1-1; D gene ambiguous. V was trimmed by 6 bases and J by 0 bases, leaving 9 bases between them. The CDR3 extends over 13 amino acids. The V gene's germline CDR1 is SGHRS and CDR2 YFSETQ. The CDR3 spells CASTWAVNTEAFF. The CDR3 region has the DNA TGCGCCAGCACCTGGGCAGTGAACACTGAAGCTTTCTTT.

This clonotype was recorded at least ten times. V usage is TRBV5-1 and J usage is TRBJ2-1; 12 bases agree with TRBD2. The CDR3 sequence is 15 residues long. The germline CDR1 and CDR2 sequences are SGHRS and YFSETQ. V gave up 0 bases and J gave up 10 bases; unmatched junction bases: 5. Written as DNA, the CDR3 is TGCGCCAGCAGCTTGGGACTAGCGGGAGAGGAGGAGCAGTTCTTC. This translates into CASSLGLAGEEEQFF.

This clonotype was seen many times. The chain joins TRBV2 to TRBJ1-3; TRBD1 is a possible D gene (6 bases). There are 13 residues in the CDR3. Trimming stripped 8 bases from V and 7 bases from J, with 15 bases between. Germline V lookup: CDR1 SNHLY, CDR2 FYNNEI. CDR3: CASRDTMANTIYF. CDR3 nucleotide sequence: TGTGCCAGCCGGGACACGATGGCGAACACCATATATTTT.

The table lists this clonotype with many counts. The rearrangement joins TRBV2 to TRBJ1-1; TRBD1 agrees at 9 bases. Germline CDR1 reads SNHLY; CDR2 reads FYNNEI. The trim removed 7 bases at V and 1 base at J, leaving 1 base unmatched. This CDR3 contains 13 residues. The CDR3 nucleotides read TGTGCCAGCAAGGGACAGGGGAACACTGAAGCTTTCTTT. Protein: CASKGQGNTEAFF.

There are many counts of this clonotype. This chain links TRBV7-9 with TRBJ1-1; D is unresolved. The CDR3 has 12 amino acids. V was trimmed by 6 bases and J by 3 bases, leaving 8 bases between them. Looked up from germline, CDR1 is SEHNR and CDR2 is FQNEAQ (reference sequence). CDR3 protein: CASRGRYTEAFF. The CDR3 DNA reads TGTGCCAGCAGAGGTCGATACACTGAAGCTTTCTTT.